The clone carrying this TCR beta chain was detected many times. Its antigen is unidentified. The sample comes from a study of CD8 T cells in ankylosing spondylitis. This CDR3 spans 17 amino acids. Germline CDR1 reads DFQATT; CDR2 reads SNEGSKA (reference sequence). J was trimmed by 2 bases and V by 0 bases; bases with no gene match: 9. TCRdb re-called the 5' RACE reads with MiXCR, one entry per CDR3 protein. The table shows some 220,000 distinct CDR3 sequences, with around 8% occurring only once. Findings and caveats of the study: Disease-linked clones reportedly showed significant enrichment in matched ankylosing spondylitis synovial fluid. A number of the motif variants had already been described in reactive arthritis synovial fluid and blood. A TCR beta motif of several highly homologous variants seemed to mark ankylosing spondylitis blood.

Sequencing was carried out using blood, either unsorted or a sorted T cell fraction (not recorded which). This TCR was recovered from a female donor with ankylosing spondylitis or in good health (not recorded which). The genes are TRBV20-1 and TRBJ1-5; 8 nucleotides line up with TRBD1. The CDR3 loop reads CSARDNRDRSGNQPQHF. The CDR3 bases are TGCAGTGCTAGAGACAACCGGGACAGGTCAGGCAATCAGCCCCAGCATTTT.